One sample yielded the 21 T cell receptor beta chains listed below, sequenced in a study of control samples from healthy donors and cancer patients. Clones were read by immunoSEQ multiplex PCR, and TCRdb kept only the in-frame ones, dropping some. The sample has approximately 140,000 clones; less than 90% are singletons. The specimen was blood. Source of these receptors: a woman under 40 in good health.

About this clone itself: This sample includes further DNA sequences coding for the same CDR3. The chain joins TRBV4-2 to TRBJ1-2, with D possibly being TRBD1 (5 bases). This CDR3 spans 15 amino acids. The V and J ends lost 0 bases and 3 bases respectively, with 11 bases between them. Germline V gene lookup returns CDR1 LGHNA and CDR2 YNFKEQ. CDR3 bases: TGTGCCAGCAGCCAAGAGTCTGGGGGACACTATGGCTACACCTTC. It is translated as CASSQESGGHYGYTF.

This clone came up many times. This sequence joins TRBV30 and TRBJ1-3; no clear D gene. CDR3 length: 11 residues. Germline CDR1 and CDR2: GTSNPN and SVGIG (reference sequence). V lost 4 bases to trimming and J lost 5 bases, with 6 bases between them. The CDR3 spells CAWISRNTIYF. DNA of the CDR3: TGTGCCTGGATCAGCAGAAACACCATATATTTT.

The chain recombines TRBV5-5 with TRBJ2-7; D may be TRBD1 (5 bases). The CDR3 runs to 13 residues. Trimming removed 6 bases from V and 3 bases from J, with 13 bases in between. In germline, CDR1 is SGHKS, CDR2 YYEKEE (reference sequence). CDR3 DNA sequence: TGTGCCAGCACCCCGGACATCATCTACGAGCAGTACTTC. Its protein is CASTPDIIYEQYF.

The J gene is TRBJ1-1, the V gene TRBV13; 7 bases align to TRBD1. V shed 3 bases, J shed 5 bases, and the junction held 21 bases outside the gene matches. Germline assignment: CDR1 PRHDT and CDR2 FYEKMQ (reference sequence). The CDR3 totals 19 residues. This chain's CDR3 is CASSFGIPEDRFGQTEAFF. DNA of the CDR3: TGTGCCAGCAGCTTCGGAATTCCTGAGGACAGGTTCGGTCAAACTGAAGCTTTCTTT.

The gene calls are TRBV7-6 and TRBJ2-7; D may correspond to TRBD1 or TRBD2 (5 bases each). This CDR3 has 13 amino acids. V was trimmed by 6 bases and J by 3 bases, leaving 12 bases between them. CDR1 is SGHVS and CDR2 is FNYEAQ in the germline V gene. The CDR3 bases are TGTGCCAGCAGTTGGGACGGAAACTACGAGCAGTACTTC. The encoded protein is CASSWDGNYEQYF.

The chain couples TRBV27 to TRBJ1-4; maybe TRBD1 (5 bases). The germline V gene encodes CDR1 MNHEY and CDR2 SMNVEV (reference sequence). The V and J ends lost 2 bases and 4 bases respectively, with 8 bases between them. The CDR3 runs 14 residues. DNA for the CDR3: TGTGCCAGCAGTTTAGGGGGGGTTAATGAAAAACTGTTTTTT. This translates into CASSLGGVNEKLFF.

The V gene is TRBV5-1, the J gene TRBJ1-1; 11 bases fit TRBD1. The V and J ends lost 1 base and 5 bases, in that order; junction bases with no gene match: 4. This CDR3 region has 15 residues. Looked up from germline, CDR1 is SGHRS and CDR2 is YFSETQ. The CDR3 reads CASSLFGTGGTEAFF. In nucleotides, the CDR3 is TGCGCCAGCAGCTTGTTCGGGACAGGGGGGACTGAAGCTTTCTTT.

This clone was detected a few times. V and J are TRBV10-3 and TRBJ1-1; tentatively, D is TRBD1 (5 bases). Germline CDR1 is ENHRY and CDR2 is SYGVKD. V lost 10 bases and J lost 3, with 21 bases in between. The CDR3 is 15 amino acids. CDR3 sequence (DNA): TGTGCCACCCAAGCGGGGGGAGGGATGGACACTGAAGCTTTCTTT. Residues: CATQAGGGMDTEAFF.

The V gene is TRBV4-1, the J gene TRBJ2-1, with a weak D call TRBD1 (5 bases). The germline V and J ends were trimmed by 9 bases and 7 bases, with 16 bases remaining between them. The V gene's germline CDR1 is MGHRA and CDR2 YSYEKL. This CDR3 has 13 amino acids. In nucleotides, the CDR3 is TGCGCCAGTTCCCGGCAGGGCGAGAATGAGCAGTTCTTC. It translates to CASSRQGENEQFF.

This clone was detected once. J is TRBJ2-3 and V is TRBV29-1; D call uncertain. CDR3 length: 12 residues. Germline CDR1 SQVTM, CDR2 ANQGSEA. With 6 bases removed from V and 6 bases from J, the gap between germline ends came to 13 bases. The CDR3 region has the DNA TGCAGCGTGCGGATCCTTATGGATACGCAGTATTTT. This sequence encodes CSVRILMDTQYF.

CDR3 sequence (DNA): TGTGCCAGCAGTGAACCGGGACAGGGGAATTCACCCCTCCACTTT. Translating gives CASSEPGQGNSPLHF. The J gene is TRBJ1-6, the V gene TRBV6-1; 10 bases map to TRBD1. The germline V gene encodes CDR1 MNHNS and CDR2 SASEGT. The length of the CDR3 is 15 residues. The V segment lost 2 bases and the J segment 7 bases; nucleotides outside the gene matches: 2.

This clone was observed a few times. The chain employs TRBV20-1 and TRBJ1-2; possible D gene TRBD1, 6 bases. Deletions cut 3 bases from V and 5 bases from J, with 10 bases between. Per the germline V gene, CDR1 is DFQATT and CDR2 is SNEGSKA (reference sequence). There are 12 residues in the CDR3. The chain's CDR3 is CSASTQGYGYTF. The CDR3 DNA follows: TGCAGTGCTAGTACCCAGGGGTATGGCTACACCTTC.

The chain combines TRBV6-1 with TRBJ1-3, with D perhaps TRBD1 (6 bases). The CDR3 covers 18 residues. CDR1 MNHNS and CDR2 SASEGT come from the germline V gene. Trimming shortened V by 4 bases and J by 0 bases, and 19 bases separated the two germline ends. Here the CDR3 reads CASSGKHRQVFSGNTIYF. DNA for the CDR3: TGTGCCAGCAGTGGGAAACATCGACAGGTCTTCTCTGGAAACACCATATATTTT.

J is TRBJ2-2 and V is TRBV5-1; D might be TRBD2 (6 bases). Per germline, CDR1 SGHRS and CDR2 YFSETQ. The CDR3 spans 17 residues. V lost 2 bases and J 0 bases, leaving 14 bases between the germline ends. Here the CDR3 reads CASSFVAPSANTGELFF. In DNA form, the CDR3 reads TGCGCCAGCAGCTTCGTGGCGCCTAGCGCGAACACCGGGGAGCTGTTTTTT.

V gene TRBV7-2 combines with J gene TRBJ1-6, with TRBD1 identical over 8 bases. Germline CDR1 and CDR2: SGHTA and FQGNSA. Trimming at V came to 5 bases and at J to 9 bases, leaving 9 bases not matched to a gene. This CDR3 spans 15 amino acids. This chain's CDR3 is CASSPRQGSGSPLHF. CDR3 DNA: TGTGCCAGCAGCCCACGACAGGGGTCGGGTTCACCCCTCCACTTT.

The V gene is TRBV2, the J gene TRBJ1-5; no reliable D call. CDR1 is SNHLY and CDR2 is FYNNEI in the germline V gene. The CDR3 totals 17 residues. Trimming stripped 0 bases from V and 0 bases from J, with 12 bases between. The CDR3 reads CASSEAEAVFSNQPQHF. In DNA form, the CDR3 reads TGTGCCAGCAGTGAAGCAGAGGCAGTTTTTAGCAATCAGCCCCAGCATTTT.

The rearrangement links TRBV27 to TRBJ2-7; the D gene could be TRBD1 or TRBD2 (5 bases each). Germline-derived CDR1 and CDR2 are MNHEY and SMNVEV (reference sequence). Trimming left V 11 bases short and J 3 bases short, with 14 bases between. The CDR3 is 12 residues long. The CDR3 DNA follows: TGTGCCTCAGGGAGCGAGAACTACGAGCAGTACTTC. Protein product: CASGSENYEQYF.

The V gene is TRBV28, the J gene TRBJ1-1; D gene ambiguous. V dropped 8 bases and J dropped 1 base, with 11 bases sitting between them. Germline V CDR1 and CDR2: MDHEN, SYDVKM. The CDR3 has 13 amino acids. The DNA of the CDR3 is TGTGCCAGCCCAGGACTGGAGAACACTGAAGCTTTCTTT. Residues: CASPGLENTEAFF. Full variable domain (outside the CDR3, taken from reference TRBV28 and TRBJ1-1): DVKVTQSSRYLVKRTGEKVFLECVQDMDHENMFWYRQDPGLGLRLIYFSYDVKMKEKGDIPEGYSVSREKKERFSLILESASTNQTSMYLCASPGLENTEAFFGQGTRLTVV.

In this sample, this clone turned up once. Its ends do not fully match the called genes, so a read error is possible. The V gene is TRBV30, the J gene TRBJ1-1; D is unresolved. The CDR3 has 10 amino acids. The germline V gene has CDR1 GTSNPN and CDR2 SVGIG (reference sequence). CDR3 nucleotides: TGTGCCTGGGGGCCAGGCTACCTAAAGTTT. Protein: CAWGPGYLKF.

This rearrangement joins TRBV27 to TRBJ2-7; no clear D gene. Germline CDR1 is MNHEY and CDR2 is SMNVEV (reference sequence). Trimming cost V 5 bases and J 0 bases, with 8 bases left between them. This CDR3 comprises 13 residues. Here the CDR3 reads CASSTGPSYEQYF. DNA for the CDR3: TGTGCCAGCAGTACTGGGCCCTCCTACGAGCAGTACTTC.

V is TRBV10-3 and J is TRBJ2-3; 12 bases map to TRBD2. The V gene's germline CDR1 is ENHRY and CDR2 SYGVKD. The CDR3 is 15 amino acids. V lost 6 bases, J lost 6 bases, and 7 bases stayed unmatched. The CDR3 sequence is CAIRTSGSGGDTQYF. CDR3 sequence (DNA): TGTGCCATCAGGACTAGCGGGAGTGGCGGGGATACGCAGTATTTT.